This is a list of T cell receptor beta chains from one sample in a study of blood T cell repertoires in COVID-19. Sequencing was performed with immunoSEQ multiplex PCR; in TCRdb, only in-frame clones are kept and a portion is missing. The sample carries hundreds of thousands of clones, approximately 85% recorded once. The specimen was PBMCs or T cells enriched from blood (not recorded which). The receptor set was obtained from a man under 40 who had recovered from COVID-19. The CDR3 runs from the conserved cysteine through the conserved F or W. A D gene is named only where the DNA matches it firmly. Some rows have no size entry. The others give once, few or many, or a class for an expanded clone.

d_call,j_call,clone_size,v_call,cdr3_aa,cdr3_nt
-,TRBJ2-5,-,TRBV7-2,CASSLAGGAETQYF,TGTGCCAGCAGCTTAGCGGGGGGGGCAGAGACCCAGTACTTC
-,TRBJ1-2,-,TRBV9,CASSVAGQPRYGYTF,TGTGCCAGCAGCGTAGCTGGACAGCCTCGCTATGGCTACACCTTC
-,TRBJ1-2,-,TRBV21-1,CASKQGPYGYTF,TGTGCCAGCAAGCAGGGGCCCTATGGCTACACCTTC
-,TRBJ2-5,once,TRBV21-1,CASSLELTGGGETQYF,TGTGCCAGCAGCTTGGAGTTGACAGGGGGCGGGGAGACCCAGTACTTC
TRBD1,TRBJ2-1,-,TRBV24-1,CATSRDSVYNEQFF,TGTGCCACCAGCCGGGACAGTGTCTACAATGAGCAGTTCTTC
-,TRBJ1-5,-,TRBV12-3/TRBV12-4,CASSLSQGTTQHF,TGTGCCAGCAGTTTATCCCAGGGAACAACCCAGCATTTT
TRBD1,TRBJ1-1,-,TRBV27,CASSQTGVTEAFF,TGTGCCAGCAGCCAGACAGGGGTCACTGAAGCTTTCTTT
-,TRBJ1-1,once,TRBV7-9,CASSSGSTEAFF,TGTGCCAGCAGCTCCGGGTCTACTGAAGCTTTCTTT
-,TRBJ1-2,-,TRBV7-9,CASSEEGHYGYTF,TGTGCCAGCTCTGAGGAGGGACACTATGGCTACACCTTC
TRBD1,TRBJ2-1,few,TRBV5-1,CASSTSTGANNEQFF,TGCGCCAGCAGCACCTCGACAGGGGCAAACAATGAGCAGTTCTTC
TRBD1,TRBJ1-2,-,TRBV7-9,CASSSGTGNLNYGYTF,TGTGCCAGCAGCTCCGGGACAGGAAATCTCAACTATGGCTACACCTTC
-,TRBJ1-1,-,TRBV18,CASSPGGGREAFF,TGTGCCAGCTCACCAGGGGGGGGACGCGAAGCTTTCTTT
-,TRBJ2-1,-,TRBV18,CASSPGAVAGEQFF,TGTGCCAGCTCACCCGGTGCGGTGGCTGGTGAGCAGTTCTTC
-,TRBJ2-1,-,TRBV27,CASKELGNEQFF,TGTGCCAGTAAAGAGCTAGGCAATGAGCAGTTCTTC
-,TRBJ1-1,-,TRBV7-8,CASSSTPDTEAFF,TGTGCCAGCAGCTCTACGCCCGACACTGAAGCTTTCTTT
TRBD1,TRBJ2-7,-,TRBV7-9,CASSLGWGQNRYEQYF,TGTGCCAGCAGCTTAGGGTGGGGACAGAACCGTTACGAGCAGTACTTC
TRBD1,TRBJ1-2,-,TRBV7-2,CASSLGMGQGAFGYTF,TGTGCCAGCAGCTTAGGAATGGGACAGGGGGCGTTTGGCTACACCTTC
-,TRBJ2-1,-,TRBV27,CASSFGGELNEQFF,TGTGCCAGCAGTTTTGGAGGGGAACTCAATGAGCAGTTCTTC
-,TRBJ1-1,-,TRBV6-4,CASSLRTNTEAFF,TGTGCCAGCAGTCTCAGAACGAACACTGAAGCTTTCTTT
-,TRBJ2-1,-,TRBV5-4,CASSTDGNAYNEQFF,TGTGCCAGCAGCACGGACGGGAATGCCTACAATGAGCAGTTCTTC
-,TRBJ1-5,-,TRBV25-1,CASSESGKRNQPQHF,TGTGCCAGCAGTGAATCAGGGAAGAGAAATCAGCCCCAGCATTTT
-,TRBJ1-3,-,TRBV19,CASKTQAGGNTIYF,TGTGCCAGTAAAACCCAAGCCGGGGGAAACACCATATATTTT